This paragraph covers one T cell receptor (beta chain) sequence. Its antigen is undetermined. This sample is drawn from a study of blood T cells in healthy people across ages. Germline CDR1 reads MNHNY; CDR2 reads SVGAGI (reference sequence). This CDR3 is 15 amino acids long. V trimming: 3 bases; J trimming: 6 bases; junction bases outside the gene matches: 10. General study findings and limits: Since the PBMCs were unsorted, naive and antigen-experienced cells could not be conclusively compared. Whereas aged donors had fewer naive CD4+ cells, long-lived donors had more of them and higher diversity. Estimated diversity, derived from one million T cells, was regarded as an underestimate.

Alongside a J-beta primer mix, a sample-barcoded 5' primer served in a second PCR lasting about 7 to 11 cycles. TCRdb ran MiXCR on the 5' RACE reads and lists one entry per CDR3 protein. This sample has 600,000 to 650,000 distinct CDR3 sequences, with approximately 50% found just once. The sample was blood. This sequence originates from a man aged 60 to 69 in good health. The gene calls are TRBV6-6 and TRBJ2-7, with TRBD2 matching over 8 bases. This CDR3 reads CASSYSGADLREQYF. The CDR3 DNA reads as TGTGCCAGCAGTTATAGCGGGGCCGACCTTCGCGAGCAGTACTTC.